This T cell receptor beta chain was sequenced in a study of beta chain features in type 1 diabetes. The CDR3 totals 16 residues. Trimming at V came to 5 bases and at J to 2 bases, leaving 12 bases not matched to a gene. Germline CDR1 SGHTA, CDR2 FQGNSA. Study-level findings and limits: A possible short-template PCR bias applies equally to patients and controls. Type 1 diabetes patients showed fewer insertions and more deletions at VDJ junctions. The study found that naive, central memory and Treg TCRB repertoires appeared more similar in patients than in healthy donors. A moderate, significant TCRB CDR3 shortening appeared in type 1 diabetes across four CD4+ subsets.

Only one heparinised blood draw was taken per donor, and its volume averaged around 100 mL. This clone appeared a few times. Its target is not known. Sequenced material consisted of expressed TCRB transcripts (all of the isolated RNA was reverse transcribed). The data were produced by immunoSEQ multiplex PCR, yet TCRdb's version contains in-frame clones alone and is incomplete. This sample carries 500,000 to 650,000 clones, 9.5% to 15% of them seen once, and the ten largest clones take 0.09% to 0.15%. The source of this sequence is a man younger than 40 with type 1 diabetes. The chain couples TRBV7-2 to TRBJ2-7; TRBD2 matches at 7 bases. Input material: naive CD4+ T cells from blood. Written as DNA, the CDR3 is TGTGCCAGCAGCCTTAGTGGCGGGGGTAAGACCTACGAGCAGTACTTC. Translated: CASSLSGGGKTYEQYF. The full variable domain, completed using reference TRBV7-2 and TRBJ2-7, is GAGVSQSPSNKVTEKGKDVELRCDPISGHTALYWYRQSLGQGLEFLIYFQGNSAPDKSGLPSDRFSAERTGGSVSTLTIQRTQQEDSAVYLCASSLSGGGKTYEQYFGPGTRLTVT.